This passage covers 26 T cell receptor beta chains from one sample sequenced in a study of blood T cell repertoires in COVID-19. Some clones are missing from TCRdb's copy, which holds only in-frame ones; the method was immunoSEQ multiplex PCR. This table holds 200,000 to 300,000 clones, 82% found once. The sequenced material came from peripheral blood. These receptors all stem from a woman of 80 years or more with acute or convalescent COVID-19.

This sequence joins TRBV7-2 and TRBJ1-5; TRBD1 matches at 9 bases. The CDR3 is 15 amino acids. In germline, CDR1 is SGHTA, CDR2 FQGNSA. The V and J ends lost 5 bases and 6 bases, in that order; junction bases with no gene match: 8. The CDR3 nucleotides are TGTGCCAGCAGCCCAAACAGGGGGCCTAGTCAGCCCCAGCATTTT. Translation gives CASSPNRGPSQPQHF.

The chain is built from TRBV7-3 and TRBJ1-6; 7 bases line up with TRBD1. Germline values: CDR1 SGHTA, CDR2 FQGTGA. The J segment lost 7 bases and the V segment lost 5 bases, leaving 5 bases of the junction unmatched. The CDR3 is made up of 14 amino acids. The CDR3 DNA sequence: TGTGCCAGCAGCCTAGGGGGCTTCAATTCACCCCTCCACTTT. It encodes CASSLGGFNSPLHF.

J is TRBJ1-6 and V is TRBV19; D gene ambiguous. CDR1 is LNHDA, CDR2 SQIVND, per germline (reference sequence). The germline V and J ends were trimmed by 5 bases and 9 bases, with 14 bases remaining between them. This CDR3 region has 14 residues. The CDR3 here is CASSERRGVSPLHF. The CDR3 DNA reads TGTGCCAGTAGTGAGCGGCGAGGAGTTTCACCCCTCCACTTT. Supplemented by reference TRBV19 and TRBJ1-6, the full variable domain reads DGGITQSPKYLFRKEGQNVTLSCEQNLNHDAMYWYRQDPGQGLRLIYYSQIVNDFQKGDIAEGYSVSREKKESFPLTVTSAQKNPTAFYLCASSERRGVSPLHFGNGTRLTVT.

CDR3 coding DNA: TGTGCCAGCAGCTCGACAGGGGCTGGGTACGAGCAGTACTTC. Its protein product is CASSSTGAGYEQYF. V and J are TRBV11-2 and TRBJ2-7; 8 nucleotides agree with TRBD1. Germline V gene sequence: CDR1 SGHAT, CDR2 FQNNGV. CDR3 length: 14 amino acids. The V and J ends lost 4 bases and 4 bases, in that order; junction bases with no gene match: 6.

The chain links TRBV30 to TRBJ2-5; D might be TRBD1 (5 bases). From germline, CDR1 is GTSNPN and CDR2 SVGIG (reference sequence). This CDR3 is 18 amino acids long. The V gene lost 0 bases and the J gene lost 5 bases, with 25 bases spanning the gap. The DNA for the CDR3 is TGTGCCTGGAGTGTATCAGGGTCGTTTAGCAGAACAAGTGAGACCCAGTACTTC. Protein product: CAWSVSGSFSRTSETQYF.

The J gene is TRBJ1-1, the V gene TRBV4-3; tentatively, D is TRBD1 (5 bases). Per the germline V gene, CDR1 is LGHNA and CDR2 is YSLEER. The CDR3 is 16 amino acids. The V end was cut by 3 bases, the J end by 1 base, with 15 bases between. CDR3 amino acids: CASSQRRGRANTEAFF. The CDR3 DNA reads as TGCGCCAGCAGCCAGAGGCGGGGGAGAGCGAACACTGAAGCTTTCTTT.

CDR3 DNA: TGTGCCGTCGTCGACAGAAACACTGAAGCTTTCTTT. Amino acid sequence: CAVVDRNTEAFF. The chain links TRBV3-1 (or the pseudogene TRBV3-2) to TRBJ1-1, with D maybe TRBD1 (5 bases). Per germline, CDR1 LGHDT and CDR2 YNNKEL (reference sequence). Trimming took 11 bases from V and 2 from J, leaving 12 bases between them. The CDR3 runs to 12 residues.

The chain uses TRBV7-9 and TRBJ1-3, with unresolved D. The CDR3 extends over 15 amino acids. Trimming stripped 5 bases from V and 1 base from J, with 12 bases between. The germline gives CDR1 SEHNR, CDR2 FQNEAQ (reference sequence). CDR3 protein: CASSPSQVSGNTIYF. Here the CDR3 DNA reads TGTGCCAGCAGCCCTTCCCAGGTGTCTGGAAACACCATATATTTT.

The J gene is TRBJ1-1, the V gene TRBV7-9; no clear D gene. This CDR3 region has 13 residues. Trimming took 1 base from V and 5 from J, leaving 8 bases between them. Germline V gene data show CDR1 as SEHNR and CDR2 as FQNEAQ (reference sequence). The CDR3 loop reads CASSLDRETEAFF. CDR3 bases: TGTGCCAGCAGCTTAGACAGAGAAACTGAAGCTTTCTTT.

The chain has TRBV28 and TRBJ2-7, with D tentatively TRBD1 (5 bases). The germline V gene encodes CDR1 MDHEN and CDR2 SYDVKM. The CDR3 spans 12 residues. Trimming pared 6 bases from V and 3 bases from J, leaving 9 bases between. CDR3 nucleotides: TGTGCCAGCAGAAAGACAGTCTACGAGCAGTACTTC. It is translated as CASRKTVYEQYF.

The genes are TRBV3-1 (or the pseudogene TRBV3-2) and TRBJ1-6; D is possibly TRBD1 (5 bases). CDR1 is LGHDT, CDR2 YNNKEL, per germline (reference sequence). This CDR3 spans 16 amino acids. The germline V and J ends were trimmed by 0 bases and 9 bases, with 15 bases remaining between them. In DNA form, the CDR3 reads TGTGCCAGCAGCCAAGAAACCTCGGGGGGGGGTTCACCCCTCCACTTT. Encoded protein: CASSQETSGGGSPLHF.

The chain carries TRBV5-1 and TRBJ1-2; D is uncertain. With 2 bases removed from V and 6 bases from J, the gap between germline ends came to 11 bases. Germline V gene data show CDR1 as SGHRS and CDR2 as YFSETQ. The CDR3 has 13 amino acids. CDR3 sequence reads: CASSLGGPNGYTF. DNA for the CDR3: TGCGCCAGCAGCTTAGGAGGACCCAATGGCTACACCTTC. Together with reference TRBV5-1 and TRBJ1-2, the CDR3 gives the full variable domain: KAGVTQTPRYLIKTRGQQVTLSCSPISGHRSVSWYQQTPGQGLQFLFEYFSETQRNKGNFPGRFSGRQFSNSRSEMNVSTLELGDSALYLCASSLGGPNGYTFGSGTRLTVV.

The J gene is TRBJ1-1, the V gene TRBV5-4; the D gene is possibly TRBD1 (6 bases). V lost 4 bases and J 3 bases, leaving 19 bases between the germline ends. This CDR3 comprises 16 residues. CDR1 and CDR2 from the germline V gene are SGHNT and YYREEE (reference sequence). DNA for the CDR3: TGTGCCAGCAGCCTGTCGGGGGGCGCTTTATACACTGAAGCTTTCTTT. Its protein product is CASSLSGGALYTEAFF.

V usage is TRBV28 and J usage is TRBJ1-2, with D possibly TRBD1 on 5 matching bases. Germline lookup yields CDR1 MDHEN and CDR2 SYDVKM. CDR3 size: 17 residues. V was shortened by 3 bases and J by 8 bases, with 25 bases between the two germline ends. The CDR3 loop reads CASSFASAGESAGGYTF. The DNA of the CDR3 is TGTGCCAGCAGTTTCGCATCAGCGGGCGAATCTGCAGGGGGCTACACCTTC.

CDR3 nucleotides: TGTGCCAGTAGTCTACAGGGGGCTATGGGCTACACCTTC. It yields the protein CASSLQGAMGYTF. This sequence joins TRBV19 and TRBJ1-2; 9 bases match TRBD1. Germline lookup yields CDR1 LNHDA and CDR2 SQIVND (reference sequence). V shed 5 bases, J shed 8 bases, and the junction held 6 bases outside the gene matches. The CDR3 extends over 13 amino acids.

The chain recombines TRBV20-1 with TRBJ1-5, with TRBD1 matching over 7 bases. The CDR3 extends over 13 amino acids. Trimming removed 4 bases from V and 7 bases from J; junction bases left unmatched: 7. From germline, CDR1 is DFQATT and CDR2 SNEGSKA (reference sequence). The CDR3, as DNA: TGCAGTGCTAATGACAGGGTAGGACAGCCCCAGCATTTT. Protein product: CSANDRVGQPQHF.

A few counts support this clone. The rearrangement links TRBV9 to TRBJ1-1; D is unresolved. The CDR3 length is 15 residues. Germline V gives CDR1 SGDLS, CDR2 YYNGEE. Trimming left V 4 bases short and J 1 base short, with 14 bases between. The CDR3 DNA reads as TGTGCCAGCAGCAACGGAGCGGGCCGGAACACTGAAGCTTTCTTT. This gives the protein CASSNGAGRNTEAFF.

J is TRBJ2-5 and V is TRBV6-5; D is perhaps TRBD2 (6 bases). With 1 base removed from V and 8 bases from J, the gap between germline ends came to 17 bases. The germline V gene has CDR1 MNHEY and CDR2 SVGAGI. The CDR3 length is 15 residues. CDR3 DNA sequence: TGTGCCAGCAGTTACTTGGGCGGGGTCAAAAGCACCCAGTACTTC. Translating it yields CASSYLGGVKSTQYF.

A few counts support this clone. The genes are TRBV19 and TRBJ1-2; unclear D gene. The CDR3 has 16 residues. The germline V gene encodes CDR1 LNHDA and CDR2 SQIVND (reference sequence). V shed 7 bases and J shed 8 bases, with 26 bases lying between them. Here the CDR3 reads CASTLSGSHRTGGYTF. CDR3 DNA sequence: TGTGCCAGTACCTTAAGCGGGTCACATCGTACGGGAGGCTACACCTTC.

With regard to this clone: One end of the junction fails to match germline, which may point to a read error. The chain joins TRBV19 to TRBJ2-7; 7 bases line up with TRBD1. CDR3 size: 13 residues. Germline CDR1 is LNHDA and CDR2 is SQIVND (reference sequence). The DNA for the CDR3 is TGTGCCAGTAGTATTGATCGTGGACAGGCGATACGCTTC. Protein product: CASSIDRGQAIRF.

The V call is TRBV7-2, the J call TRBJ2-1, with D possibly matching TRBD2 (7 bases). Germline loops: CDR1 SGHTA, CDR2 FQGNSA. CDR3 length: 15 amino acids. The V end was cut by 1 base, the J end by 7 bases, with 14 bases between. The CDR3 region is CASSLVWGGRNEQFF. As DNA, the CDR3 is TGTGCCAGCAGCTTAGTGTGGGGGGGCCGGAATGAGCAGTTCTTC.

CDR3: CASSQSGGRETQYF. The CDR3 DNA reads TGTGCCAGCAGCCAATCGGGGGGGAGGGAGACCCAGTACTTC. The rearrangement joins TRBV3-1 (or the pseudogene TRBV3-2) to TRBJ2-5; 8 nucleotides match TRBD2. Germline lookup yields CDR1 LGHDT and CDR2 YNNKEL (reference sequence). The CDR3 runs to 14 residues. The V and J ends lost 2 bases and 5 bases, in that order; junction bases with no gene match: 4.

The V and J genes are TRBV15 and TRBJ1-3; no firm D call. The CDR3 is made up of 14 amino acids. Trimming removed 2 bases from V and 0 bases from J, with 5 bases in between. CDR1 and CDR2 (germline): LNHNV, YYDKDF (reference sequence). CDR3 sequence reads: CATSRPYSGNTIYF. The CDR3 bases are TGTGCCACCAGCAGACCGTACTCTGGAAACACCATATATTTT.

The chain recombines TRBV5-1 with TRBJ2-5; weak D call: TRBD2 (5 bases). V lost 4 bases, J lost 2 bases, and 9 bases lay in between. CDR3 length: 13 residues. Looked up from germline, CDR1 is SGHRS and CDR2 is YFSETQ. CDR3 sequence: CASSNRGQETQYF. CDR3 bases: TGCGCCAGCAGCAATCGAGGGCAAGAGACCCAGTACTTC. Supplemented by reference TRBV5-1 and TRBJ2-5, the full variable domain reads KAGVTQTPRYLIKTRGQQVTLSCSPISGHRSVSWYQQTPGQGLQFLFEYFSETQRNKGNFPGRFSGRQFSNSRSEMNVSTLELGDSALYLCASSNRGQETQYFGPGTRLLVL.

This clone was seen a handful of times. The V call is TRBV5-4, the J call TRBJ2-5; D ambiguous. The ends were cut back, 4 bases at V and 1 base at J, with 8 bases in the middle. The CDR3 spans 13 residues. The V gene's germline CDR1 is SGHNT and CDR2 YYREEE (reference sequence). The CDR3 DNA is TGTGCCAGCAGCCCGCGGCCCCAAGAGACCCAGTACTTC. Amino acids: CASSPRPQETQYF.

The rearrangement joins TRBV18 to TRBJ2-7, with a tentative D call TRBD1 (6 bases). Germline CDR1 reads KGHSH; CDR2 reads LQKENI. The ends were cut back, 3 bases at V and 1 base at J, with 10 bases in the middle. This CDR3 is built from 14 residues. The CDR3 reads CASSPLRGSYEQYF. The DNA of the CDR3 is TGTGCCAGCTCACCGCTCAGGGGTTCCTACGAGCAGTACTTC.